This T cell receptor (beta chain) derives from a study of blood T cell repertoires in COVID-19. Across the study: Samples taken during acute and convalescent COVID-19 were collected in the United States, Italy and Spain.

The method was immunoSEQ multiplex PCR; TCRdb's version includes in-frame clones alone and lacks a portion of them. This table has some 220,000 clones, around 85% appearing once. The J segment lost 7 bases and the V segment lost 7 bases, leaving 11 bases of the junction unmatched. CDR3 size: 15 residues. Per germline, CDR1 MNHNY and CDR2 SVGAGI (reference sequence). Sequencing used peripheral blood. The chain uses TRBV6-6 and TRBJ2-7, with 12 bases aligning to TRBD1. The sequence was obtained from a woman in her 70s with COVID-19, enrolled during active disease. The CDR3 DNA follows: TGTGCCAGCAAAAAAAAGGGACAGGGGGCAAATGAGCAGTACTTC. This gives the protein CASKKKGQGANEQYF.